This T cell receptor beta chain is from a study of cytomegalovirus exposure and HLA in healthy donors. General study results and limits: The HLA-A and HLA-B alleles of most subjects were reportedly predicted accurately from TCR beta sequences. It emerged from a later analysis that several of the most significant clusters appeared to be linked to common viral pathogens. According to a later analysis, most TCR beta chains associated with CMV appeared HLA-restricted.

This clone was seen a handful of times. Its antigen is not known. In the PCR, 60 Vbeta and 13 Jbeta primers were used. The table came from immunoSEQ multiplex PCR; TCRdb's copy has only in-frame clones and leaves some out. This repertoire shows about 99,000 clones, around 82% found once; its top ten account for around 3.5%. Those who donated were healthy bone marrow donors. The V and J ends lost 7 bases and 5 bases respectively, with 14 bases between them. Germline CDR1 and CDR2: SQVTM and ANQGSEA. CDR3 length: 12 amino acids. Sequencing used PBMCs. This clonotype originated in a man aged 35-49 years in good health and CMV-seronegative. The V call is TRBV29-1, the J call TRBJ1-1; the D gene is possibly TRBD1 (5 bases). DNA for the CDR3: TGCAGCGGGGGGGTCGGCGGGACTGAAGCTTTCTTT. This gives the protein CSGGVGGTEAFF.